This TCR beta chain was identified in a study of blood T cells in healthy people across ages. Study-level results: Researchers said unsorted PBMCs prevented a conclusive naive versus antigen-experienced comparison.

Turning to this clonotype: Its target is not known.

Alongside a J-beta primer mix, a sample-barcoded 5' primer served in a second PCR lasting about 7 to 12 cycles. MiXCR, run by TCRdb on the 5' RACE reads, gives a single entry per CDR3 protein. The sample contains approximately 800,000 distinct CDR3 sequences, around two thirds of which appear only once. Each donor supplied approximately 10 milliliters of peripheral blood. The CDR3 length is 18 residues. The V and J ends lost 7 bases and 2 bases, in that order; junction bases with no gene match: 17. CDR1 is MNHNS, CDR2 SASEGT, per germline. The chain links TRBV6-1 to TRBJ2-7; 10 nucleotides line up with TRBD2. The sequenced sample was blood. The source of this sequence is a man aged 30 to 45 in good health. DNA for the CDR3: TGTGCCAGCACCGCTCAACCTCGTTTAGCGGGGGGTCCCTACGAGCAGTACTTC. It codes for CASTAQPRLAGGPYEQYF.